These T cell receptor beta chains were read from a single sample in a study of blood T cell repertoires in COVID-19. Libraries were prepared by immunoSEQ multiplex PCR; TCRdb keeps only in-frame clonotypes and omits some of them. In the table there are 300,000 to 450,000 clones, approximately 80% of which are singletons. The sequenced sample was peripheral blood. The source of these receptors is a human donor with acute or convalescent COVID-19. The donor label of this sample is uncertain. Both conserved end residues are part of each CDR3. Rows may omit the clone size; those that give it use once, few, many or a size class.

v_gene: TRBV6-5; j_gene: TRBJ1-2; abundance: NA; CDR3aa: CASSSGTRGGYTF
v_gene: TRBV7-2; j_gene: TRBJ1-3; abundance: NA; CDR3aa: CASSLGLLYGNTIYF
v_gene: TRBV5-4; j_gene: TRBJ2-7; abundance: NA; CDR3aa: CASSEWDSAYEQYF
v_gene: TRBV5-1; j_gene: TRBJ2-3; abundance: NA; CDR3aa: CASSSGSGRAREDTQYF
v_gene: TRBV12-3/TRBV12-4; j_gene: TRBJ2-3; abundance: NA; CDR3aa: CASTSGTYTQYF
v_gene: TRBV19; j_gene: TRBJ2-1; abundance: NA; CDR3aa: CASVRRAGVNEQFF
v_gene: TRBV7-9; j_gene: TRBJ1-4; abundance: NA; CDR3aa: CASSPPQGAREKLFF
v_gene: TRBV2; j_gene: TRBJ1-6; abundance: NA; CDR3aa: CASSELSENSPLHF
v_gene: TRBV10-1; j_gene: TRBJ1-1; abundance: NA; CDR3aa: CASTKEVASTEAFF
v_gene: TRBV7-7; j_gene: TRBJ2-1; abundance: NA; CDR3aa: CASSAQPSGEQFF
v_gene: TRBV7-8; j_gene: TRBJ1-1; abundance: NA; CDR3aa: CASSPLGGSNTEAFF
v_gene: TRBV5-5; j_gene: TRBJ2-3; abundance: NA; CDR3aa: CASSVGQGVADTQYF
v_gene: TRBV7-6; j_gene: TRBJ2-2; abundance: few; CDR3aa: CASSSVRSLAGVNTGELFF
v_gene: TRBV6-6; j_gene: TRBJ2-2; abundance: NA; CDR3aa: CASSYRNNPGELFF
v_gene: TRBV18; j_gene: TRBJ2-3; abundance: NA; CDR3aa: CASSPGQGDTQYF
v_gene: TRBV29-1; j_gene: TRBJ1-1; abundance: NA; CDR3aa: CSVGDQGQVTSEAFF
v_gene: TRBV28; j_gene: TRBJ1-1; abundance: NA; CDR3aa: CASSLRVGNTGNTEAFF
v_gene: TRBV21-1; j_gene: TRBJ2-7; abundance: NA; CDR3aa: CASSKVPPGHEQYF
v_gene: TRBV3-1/TRBV3-2; j_gene: TRBJ2-1; abundance: NA; CDR3aa: CASSPPGSGSNEQFF
v_gene: TRBV6-5; j_gene: TRBJ1-6; abundance: NA; CDR3aa: CASSLPGTEDSPLHF
v_gene: TRBV6-6; j_gene: TRBJ2-7; abundance: NA; CDR3aa: CASSLRGAGVSVLEQYF
v_gene: TRBV11-1; j_gene: TRBJ2-1; abundance: NA; CDR3aa: CASGKREVSNEQFF
v_gene: TRBV30; j_gene: TRBJ2-1; abundance: NA; CDR3aa: CAWSEGLAGEQFF
v_gene: TRBV18; j_gene: TRBJ2-7; abundance: NA; CDR3aa: CASSPGQGTYEQYF